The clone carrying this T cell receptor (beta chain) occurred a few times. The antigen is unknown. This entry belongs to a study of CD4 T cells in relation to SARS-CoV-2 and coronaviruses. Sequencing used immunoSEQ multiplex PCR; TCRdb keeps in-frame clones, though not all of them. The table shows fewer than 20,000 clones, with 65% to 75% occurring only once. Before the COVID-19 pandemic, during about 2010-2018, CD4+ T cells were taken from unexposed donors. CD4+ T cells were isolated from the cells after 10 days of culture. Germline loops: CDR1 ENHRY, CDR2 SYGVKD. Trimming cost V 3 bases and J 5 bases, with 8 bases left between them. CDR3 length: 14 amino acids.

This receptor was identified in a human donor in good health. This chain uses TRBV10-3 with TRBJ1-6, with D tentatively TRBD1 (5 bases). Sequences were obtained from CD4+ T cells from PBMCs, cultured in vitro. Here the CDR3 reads CAISDRQNNSPLHF. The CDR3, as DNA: TGTGCCATCAGTGACCGACAGAATAATTCACCCCTCCACTTT.